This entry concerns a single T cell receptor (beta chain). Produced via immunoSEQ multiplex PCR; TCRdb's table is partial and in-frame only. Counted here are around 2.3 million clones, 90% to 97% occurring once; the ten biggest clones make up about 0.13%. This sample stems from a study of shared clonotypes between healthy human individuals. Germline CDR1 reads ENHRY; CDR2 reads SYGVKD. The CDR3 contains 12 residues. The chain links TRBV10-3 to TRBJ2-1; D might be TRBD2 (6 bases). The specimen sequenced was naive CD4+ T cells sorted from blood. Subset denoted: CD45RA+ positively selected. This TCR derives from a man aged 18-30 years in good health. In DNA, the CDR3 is TGTGTGGCCGGGAGTTCCTACAATGAGCAGTTCTTC. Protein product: CVAGSSYNEQFF.